This T cell receptor (beta chain) was captured in a study of blood T cell repertoires in COVID-19 (dated by TCRdb to 2020 to 2021). Looking at the study overall: Samples from collaborators originated in the United States, Italy and Spain and spanned both the acute and convalescent phases of COVID-19. The material from the prospective study consisted of cDNA or gDNA derived from T cells, B-cell-depleted T cells, or PBMCs. Subjects who had been exposed to COVID-19, were actively infected with it, or had recovered from it provided the deeply sampled blood TCRbeta repertoires that made up the dataset. The repertoires were released in a freely available public database intended as a resource for research on the immune response to SARS-CoV-2. The samples were drawn from the first 160 participants of the ongoing ImmuneRACE study and from over 950 subjects provided by 6 global collaborators. Sample metadata almost always included a de-identified subject ID, COVID-19 status, age in years and sex. Where available, HLA class I and class II types were obtained from metadata supplied by the sample provider rather than from assay-based typing. The research as a whole found: The amount of clinical and demographic metadata varied by source and participant and was provided uncurated.

V is cut by 4 bases and J by 4 bases, and the space between the germline ends is 22 bases. Measured from the cysteine to the phenylalanine, the CDR3 is 17 residues long. The kept DNA is CDR3 alone, 51 bases in frame from the first base. The germline V gene (reference sequence) specifies GTSNPN as CDR1 and SVGIG as CDR2. Participants in the prospective study were aged 18 to 89 years, lived in 20 to 30 United States geographic areas, and enrolled through a virtual design. In the prospective study, cohorts were assigned on the basis of participant-reported clinical history obtained from a screening survey and a study questionnaire. For ImmuneRACE Cohort 3, a participant was defined as recovered based on two consecutive negative NP/OP PCR tests, clearance by a healthcare professional, or resolution of symptoms. In the prospective study, mobile phlebotomists collected whole blood, serum and a nasopharyngeal or oropharyngeal swab from each participant. Additional blood draws and questionnaires over a 2-month period could optionally be provided by prospective study participants. Before DNA extraction, prospective study blood samples were shipped either frozen or at room temperature.

About this clone itself: Its antigen has not been determined. It has no much larger one-base neighbor in the sample; base qualities were not kept.

TCRbeta CDR3 regions were amplified from genomic DNA by means of the immunoSEQ Assay, a bias-controlled multiplex PCR. Under the source paper's analysis protocol: Within the assay, amplification of reference gene primers was used to estimate how many nucleated cells each sample contained. To quantify the absolute abundance of each unique TCRbeta CDR3 rearrangement, sequence reads were collapsed and filtered. For each sample, productive Simpson clonality was calculated as the square root of Simpson's diversity index across productive rearrangements. TCRdb limited this immuneACCESS table to in-frame rearrangements with V and J called. A share of clones is missing; checked studies link under half to unresolved V genes, and the rest is unexplained. V, J and clone size are those of that table, while D and trimming were read from the DNA. For this sample there are a few hundred thousand clones; roughly 87% appear just once. Roughly 1% of the sample goes to the ten largest clones.

The chain links TRBV30 with TRBJ1-4; too little of a D gene remains to name it. This TCR derives from a woman in her twenties or thirties who had recovered from COVID-19. The sample comprised PBMCs or T cells enriched from blood (not recorded which). The CDR3 reads CAWKTGGGTAFNEKLFF. The DNA sequence is TGTGCCTGGAAAACTGGCGGTGGAACTGCGTTTAATGAAAAACTGTTTTTT.